In this sample, the clone carrying this T cell receptor beta chain turned up many times. TCR beta CDR3 regions were amplified from RNA. The TCR CDR3 first-round RT-PCR relied on the HTBI primer set. TCRdb recomputed calls from the multiplex PCR reads with MiXCR, one row per CDR3 protein. The sample contains approximately 710,000 distinct CDR3 sequences, roughly 17% of which appear only once. The sample belongs to a study of T cells in Graves' hyperthyroidism and ophthalmopathy. The CDR3 has 12 amino acids. Germline V gene sequence: CDR1 MDHEN, CDR2 SYDVKM. V dropped 7 bases and J dropped 5 bases, with 12 bases sitting between them.

The rearrangement uses TRBV28 and TRBJ2-7; no reliable D call. The sample taken for sequencing was blood. The origin of this receptor is a man aged 45-65 years with Graves' hyperthyroidism. In DNA, the CDR3 is TGTGCCAGCACCACCCCTTGGAACGAGCAGTACTTC. This translates into CASTTPWNEQYF.